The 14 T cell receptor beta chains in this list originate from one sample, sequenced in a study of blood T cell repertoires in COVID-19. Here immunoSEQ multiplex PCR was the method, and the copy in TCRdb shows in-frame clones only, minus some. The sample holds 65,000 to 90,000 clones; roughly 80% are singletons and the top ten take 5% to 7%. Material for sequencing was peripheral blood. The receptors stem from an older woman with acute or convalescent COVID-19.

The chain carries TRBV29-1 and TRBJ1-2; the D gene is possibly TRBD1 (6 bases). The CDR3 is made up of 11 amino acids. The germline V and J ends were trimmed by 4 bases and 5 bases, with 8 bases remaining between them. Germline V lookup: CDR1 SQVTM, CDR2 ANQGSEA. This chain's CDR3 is CSVARGYGYTF. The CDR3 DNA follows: TGCAGCGTTGCCAGGGGATATGGCTACACCTTC.

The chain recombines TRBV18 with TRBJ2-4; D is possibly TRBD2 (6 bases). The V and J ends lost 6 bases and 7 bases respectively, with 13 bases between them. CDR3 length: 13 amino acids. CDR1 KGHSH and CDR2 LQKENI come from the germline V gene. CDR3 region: CASSPGAGNIQYF. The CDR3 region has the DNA TGTGCCAGCTCGCCCGGTGCGGGGAACATTCAGTACTTC.

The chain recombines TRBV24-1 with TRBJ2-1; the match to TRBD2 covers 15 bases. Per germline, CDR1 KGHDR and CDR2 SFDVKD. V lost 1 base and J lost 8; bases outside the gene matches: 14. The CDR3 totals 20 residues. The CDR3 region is CATSDLNPGLAGGPGDEQFF. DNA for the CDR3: TGTGCCACCAGTGATTTAAACCCCGGACTAGCGGGGGGGCCGGGTGATGAGCAGTTCTTC.

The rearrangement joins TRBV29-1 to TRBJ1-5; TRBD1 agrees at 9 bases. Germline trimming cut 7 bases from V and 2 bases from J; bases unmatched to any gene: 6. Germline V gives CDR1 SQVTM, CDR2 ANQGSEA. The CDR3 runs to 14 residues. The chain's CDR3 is CSGIRDRGNQPQHF. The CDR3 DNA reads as TGCAGCGGGATCCGGGACAGGGGCAATCAGCCCCAGCATTTT.

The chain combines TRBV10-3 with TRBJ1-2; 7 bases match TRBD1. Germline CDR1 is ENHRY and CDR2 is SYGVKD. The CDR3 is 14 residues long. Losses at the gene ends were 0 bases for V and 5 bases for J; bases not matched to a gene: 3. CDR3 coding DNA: TGTGCCATCAGTGAGTCAAGGGGGCTGTATGGCTACACCTTC. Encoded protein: CAISESRGLYGYTF.

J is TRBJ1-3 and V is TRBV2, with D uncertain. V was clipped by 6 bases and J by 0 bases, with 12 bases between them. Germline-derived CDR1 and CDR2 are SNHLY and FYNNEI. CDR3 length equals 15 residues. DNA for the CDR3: TGTGCCAGCAGCCGCCGGTCGGTCTCTGGAAACACCATATATTTT. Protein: CASSRRSVSGNTIYF.

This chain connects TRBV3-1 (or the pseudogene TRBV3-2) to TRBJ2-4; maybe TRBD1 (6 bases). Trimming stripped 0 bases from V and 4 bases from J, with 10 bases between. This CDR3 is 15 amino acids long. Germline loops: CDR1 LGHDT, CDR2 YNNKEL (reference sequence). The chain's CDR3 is CASSQEGTRKNIQYF. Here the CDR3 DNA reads TGTGCCAGCAGCCAAGAGGGGACACGGAAAAACATTCAGTACTTC.

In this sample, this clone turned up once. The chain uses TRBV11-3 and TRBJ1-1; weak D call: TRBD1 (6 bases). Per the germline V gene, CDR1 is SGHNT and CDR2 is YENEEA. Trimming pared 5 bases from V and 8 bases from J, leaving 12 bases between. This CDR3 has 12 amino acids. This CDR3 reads CASSPGVGEAFF. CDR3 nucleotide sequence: TGTGCCAGCAGCCCAGGGGTGGGAGAAGCTTTCTTT.

The CDR3 DNA follows: TGTGCCAGCAGCACACCCCCGGGACAGGGGGTGAGCGGCTACACCTTC. It translates to CASSTPPGQGVSGYTF. V usage is TRBV7-9 and J usage is TRBJ1-2; TRBD1 matches at 11 bases. J lost 8 bases, V lost 5 bases, and 13 bases had no gene match. Germline CDR1 and CDR2: SEHNR and FQNEAQ (reference sequence). The CDR3 is 16 amino acids.

The CDR3 coding sequence is TGTGCCAGTAGTAGGGGCGGGAGTCCCAATGGCTACACCTTC. Protein sequence: CASSRGGSPNGYTF. The J gene is TRBJ1-2, the V gene TRBV19; maybe TRBD1 (5 bases). CDR3 length: 14 amino acids. CDR1 and CDR2 (germline): LNHDA, SQIVND (reference sequence). V lost 4 bases, J lost 6 bases, and 15 bases lay in between.

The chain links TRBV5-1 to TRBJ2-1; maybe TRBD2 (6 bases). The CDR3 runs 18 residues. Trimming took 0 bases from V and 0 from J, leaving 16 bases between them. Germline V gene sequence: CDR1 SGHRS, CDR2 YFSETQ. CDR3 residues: CASSLEIGGWSSYNEQFF. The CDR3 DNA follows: TGCGCCAGCAGCTTGGAGATCGGGGGTTGGAGCTCCTACAATGAGCAGTTCTTC.

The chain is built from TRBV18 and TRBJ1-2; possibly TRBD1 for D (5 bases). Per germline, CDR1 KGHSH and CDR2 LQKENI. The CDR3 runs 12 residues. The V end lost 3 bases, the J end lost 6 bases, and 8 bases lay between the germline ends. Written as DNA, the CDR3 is TGTGCCAGCTCACCGTCGACAGATGGCTACACCTTC. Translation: CASSPSTDGYTF.

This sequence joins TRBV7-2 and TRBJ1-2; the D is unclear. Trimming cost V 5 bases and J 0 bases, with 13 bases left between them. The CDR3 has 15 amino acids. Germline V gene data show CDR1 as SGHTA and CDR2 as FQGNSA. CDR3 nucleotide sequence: TGTGCCAGCAGCGCTCGGACTGGGACTAACTATGGCTACACCTTC. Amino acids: CASSARTGTNYGYTF. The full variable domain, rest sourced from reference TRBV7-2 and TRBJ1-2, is GAGVSQSPSNKVTEKGKDVELRCDPISGHTALYWYRQSLGQGLEFLIYFQGNSAPDKSGLPSDRFSAERTGGSVSTLTIQRTQQEDSAVYLCASSARTGTNYGYTFGSGTRLTVV.

The CDR3 protein is CASSPGQGKEQPQHF. Written as DNA, the CDR3 is TGTGCCAGCAGCCCAGGACAGGGGAAGGAGCAGCCCCAGCATTTT. This rearrangement joins TRBV7-2 to TRBJ1-5; the match to TRBD1 covers 9 bases. CDR1 and CDR2 from the germline V gene are SGHTA and FQGNSA. Trimming cost V 5 bases and J 7 bases; bases outside gene matches: 9. The CDR3 has 15 residues.